The present TCR beta chain was sequenced within a study of CD8 T cells in ankylosing spondylitis. TCRdb reprocessed the 5' RACE reads via MiXCR and lists one record per CDR3 protein. Among some 200,000 distinct CDR3 sequences listed, 7% to 8% were seen once. Study-wide results and caveats: Blood of patients with ankylosing spondylitis appeared to be characterized by a TCR beta motif of several highly homologous variants.

This clonotype was found many times. The antigen remains unidentified. V was shortened by 3 bases and J by 7 bases, with 9 bases between the two germline ends. Germline V CDR1 and CDR2: MNHEY, SVGEGT. CDR3 length: 12 residues. The rearrangement joins TRBV6-2 or TRBV6-3 to TRBJ1-1; D unresolved. Source material: blood, either unsorted or a sorted T cell fraction (not recorded which). The TCR originated in a male donor with ankylosing spondylitis. CDR3 DNA: TGTGCCAGCAGTTATCTGGGGAATGAAGCTTTCTTT. Translating it yields CASSYLGNEAFF.